This TCR beta chain was identified during a study of brain T cells in children with intractable seizures. Study-level points and caveats: Pre- and post-surgery blood differed in depth, so pre-surgery absences may be undersampling. Patients' HCMV serostatus was unknown; virus specificity rests on CDR3 similarity alone.

The CDR3 contains 13 residues. V was shortened by 5 bases and J by 2 bases, with 9 bases between the two germline ends. Looked up from germline, CDR1 is SNHLY and CDR2 is FYNNEI. Only cases whose brain tissue showed the highest T cell transcript signatures were sequenced. Before surgery, patients took at least one anti-epileptic drug. In the case of this clone: Its specificity is not known.

Libraries were prepared by immunoSEQ multiplex PCR; TCRdb keeps only in-frame clonotypes and omits some of them. The sample yields about 41,000 clones, 90% seen once. This chain joins TRBV2 and TRBJ2-5, with D perhaps matching TRBD1 (5 bases). Specimen: peripheral blood, collected at surgery. This TCR was sampled from a girl aged 2 to 9 with tuberous sclerosis and intractable seizures. CDR3 in DNA: TGTGCCAGCAGTATAGACAGACAAGAGACCCAGTACTTC. Its translation: CASSIDRQETQYF.